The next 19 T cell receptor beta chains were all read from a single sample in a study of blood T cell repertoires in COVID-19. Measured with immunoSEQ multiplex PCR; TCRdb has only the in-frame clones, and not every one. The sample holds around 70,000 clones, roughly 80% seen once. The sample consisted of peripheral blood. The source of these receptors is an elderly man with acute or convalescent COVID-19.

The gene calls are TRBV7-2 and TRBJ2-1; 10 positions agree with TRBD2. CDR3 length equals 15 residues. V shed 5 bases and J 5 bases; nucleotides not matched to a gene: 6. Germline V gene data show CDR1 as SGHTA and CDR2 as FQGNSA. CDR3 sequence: CASSLGTSAHNEQFF. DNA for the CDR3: TGTGCCAGCAGCCTAGGGACTAGCGCCCACAATGAGCAGTTCTTC.

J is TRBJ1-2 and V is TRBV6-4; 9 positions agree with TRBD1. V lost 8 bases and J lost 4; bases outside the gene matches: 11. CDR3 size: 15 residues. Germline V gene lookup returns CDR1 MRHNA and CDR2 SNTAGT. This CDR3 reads CASLQDRGYGYGYTF. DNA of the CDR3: TGTGCCAGCCTCCAGGACAGGGGATACGGCTATGGCTACACCTTC.

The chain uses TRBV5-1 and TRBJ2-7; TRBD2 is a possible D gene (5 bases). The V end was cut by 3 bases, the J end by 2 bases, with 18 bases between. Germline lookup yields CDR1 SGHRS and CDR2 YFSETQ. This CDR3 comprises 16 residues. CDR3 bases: TGCGCCAGCAGCTCCATCGACGGGATGGGGACCTACGAGCAGTACTTC. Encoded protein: CASSSIDGMGTYEQYF.

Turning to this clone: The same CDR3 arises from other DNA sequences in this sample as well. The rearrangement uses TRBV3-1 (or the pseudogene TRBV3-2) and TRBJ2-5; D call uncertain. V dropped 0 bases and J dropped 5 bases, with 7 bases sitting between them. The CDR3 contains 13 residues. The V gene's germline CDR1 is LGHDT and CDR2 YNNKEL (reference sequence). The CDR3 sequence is CASSQEGVETQYF. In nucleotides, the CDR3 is TGTGCCAGCAGCCAAGAAGGAGTTGAGACCCAGTACTTC.

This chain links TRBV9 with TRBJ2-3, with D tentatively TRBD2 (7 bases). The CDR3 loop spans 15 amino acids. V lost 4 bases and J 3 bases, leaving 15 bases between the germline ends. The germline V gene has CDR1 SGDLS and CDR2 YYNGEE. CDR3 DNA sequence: TGTGCCAGCAGCTCTGGGGGGGACATAACAGATACGCAGTATTTT. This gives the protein CASSSGGDITDTQYF. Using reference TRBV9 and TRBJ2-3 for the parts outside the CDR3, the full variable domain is DSGVTQTPKHLITATGQRVTLRCSPRSGDLSVYWYQQSLDQGLQFLIQYYNGEERAKGNILERFSAQQFPDLHSELNLSSLELGDSALYFCASSSGGDITDTQYFGPGTRLTVL.

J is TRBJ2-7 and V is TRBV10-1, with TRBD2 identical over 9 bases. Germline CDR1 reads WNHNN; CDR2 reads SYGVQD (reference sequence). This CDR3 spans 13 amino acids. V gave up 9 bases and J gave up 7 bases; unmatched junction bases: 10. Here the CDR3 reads CASTGGRAEEQYF. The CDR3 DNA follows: TGCGCCAGTACGGGCGGGAGGGCAGAAGAGCAGTACTTC.

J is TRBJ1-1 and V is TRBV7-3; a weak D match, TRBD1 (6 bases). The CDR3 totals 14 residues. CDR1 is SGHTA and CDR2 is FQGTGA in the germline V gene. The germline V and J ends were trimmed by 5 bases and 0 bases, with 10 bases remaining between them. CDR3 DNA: TGTGCCAGCAGCGTGGGACACATGAACACTGAAGCTTTCTTT. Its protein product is CASSVGHMNTEAFF.

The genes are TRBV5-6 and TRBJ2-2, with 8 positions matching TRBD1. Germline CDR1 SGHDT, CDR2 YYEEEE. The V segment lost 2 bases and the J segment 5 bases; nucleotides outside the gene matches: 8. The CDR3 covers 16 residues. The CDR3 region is CASSFGLRGQTGELFF. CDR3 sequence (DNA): TGTGCCAGCAGCTTCGGGCTCAGGGGGCAAACCGGGGAGCTGTTTTTT.

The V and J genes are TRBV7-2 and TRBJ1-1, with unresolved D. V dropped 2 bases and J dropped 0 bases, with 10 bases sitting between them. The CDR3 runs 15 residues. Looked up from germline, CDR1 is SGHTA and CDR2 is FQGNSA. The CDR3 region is CASSLSPTVNTEAFF. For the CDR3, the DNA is TGTGCCAGCAGCTTATCCCCCACAGTGAACACTGAAGCTTTCTTT. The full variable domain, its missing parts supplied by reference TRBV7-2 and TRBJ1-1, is GAGVSQSPSNKVTEKGKDVELRCDPISGHTALYWYRQSLGQGLEFLIYFQGNSAPDKSGLPSDRFSAERTGGSVSTLTIQRTQQEDSAVYLCASSLSPTVNTEAFFGQGTRLTVV.

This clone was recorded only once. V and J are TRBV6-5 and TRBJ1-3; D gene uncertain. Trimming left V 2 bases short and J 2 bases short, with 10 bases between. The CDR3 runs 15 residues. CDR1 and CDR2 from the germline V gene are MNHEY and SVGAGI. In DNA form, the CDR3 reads TGTGCCAGCAGTTACGACACCGGGGCTGGAAACACCATATATTTT. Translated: CASSYDTGAGNTIYF.

The CDR3 sequence is CASSPGTGGYQPQHF. The CDR3 DNA reads TGTGCCAGTAGTCCAGGAACGGGGGGGTACCAGCCCCAGCATTTT. The gene calls are TRBV19 and TRBJ1-5; a weak D match, TRBD1 (5 bases). CDR1 is LNHDA, CDR2 SQIVND, per germline (reference sequence). The CDR3 has 15 residues. Trimming cost V 5 bases and J 7 bases, with 18 bases left between them.

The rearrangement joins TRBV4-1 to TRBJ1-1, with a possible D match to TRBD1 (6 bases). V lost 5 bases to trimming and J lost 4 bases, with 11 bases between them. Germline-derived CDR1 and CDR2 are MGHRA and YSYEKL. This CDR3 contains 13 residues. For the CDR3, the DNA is TGCGCCAGCAGCTCAGGGGCCGGCACTGAAGCTTTCTTT. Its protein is CASSSGAGTEAFF.

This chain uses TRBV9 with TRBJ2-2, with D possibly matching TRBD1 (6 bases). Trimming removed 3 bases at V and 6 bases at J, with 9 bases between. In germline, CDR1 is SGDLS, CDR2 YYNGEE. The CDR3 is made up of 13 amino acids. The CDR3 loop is CASSGGGSGELFF. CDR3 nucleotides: TGTGCCAGCAGCGGAGGGGGATCCGGGGAGCTGTTTTTT.

The CDR3 bases are TGTGCCAGCAGTCTCCCCCTAGTCGGGACTGAAGCTTTCTTT. Its protein is CASSLPLVGTEAFF. The gene calls are TRBV6-5 and TRBJ1-1; D call uncertain. Trimming removed 5 bases from V and 5 bases from J, with 15 bases in between. The CDR3 loop spans 14 amino acids. Per germline, CDR1 MNHEY and CDR2 SVGAGI.

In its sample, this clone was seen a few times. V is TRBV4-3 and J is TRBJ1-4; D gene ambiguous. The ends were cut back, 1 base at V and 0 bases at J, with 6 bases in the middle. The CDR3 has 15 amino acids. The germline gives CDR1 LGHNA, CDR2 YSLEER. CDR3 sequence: CASSQGPSTNEKLFF. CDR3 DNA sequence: TGCGCCAGCAGCCAAGGGCCCTCAACTAATGAAAAACTGTTTTTT.

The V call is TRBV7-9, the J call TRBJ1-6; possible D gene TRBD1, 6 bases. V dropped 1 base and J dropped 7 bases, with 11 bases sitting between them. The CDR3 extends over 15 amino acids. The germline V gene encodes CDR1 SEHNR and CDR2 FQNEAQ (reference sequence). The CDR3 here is CASSLGTALNSPLHF. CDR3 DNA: TGTGCCAGCAGCTTAGGGACAGCACTCAATTCACCCCTCCACTTT.

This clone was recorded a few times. CDR3: CASSLETDTEAFF. DNA for the CDR3: TGTGCCAGCAGCTTGGAGACAGACACTGAAGCTTTCTTT. The J gene is TRBJ1-1, the V gene TRBV5-5; maybe TRBD1 (5 bases). This CDR3 is 13 amino acids long. V was pared by 0 bases and J by 3 bases, with 6 bases between. Germline CDR1 is SGHKS and CDR2 is YYEKEE (reference sequence).

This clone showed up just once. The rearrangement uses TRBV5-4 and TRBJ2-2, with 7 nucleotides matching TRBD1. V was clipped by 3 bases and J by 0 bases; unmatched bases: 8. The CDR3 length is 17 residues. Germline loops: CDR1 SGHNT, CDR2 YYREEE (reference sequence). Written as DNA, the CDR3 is TGTGCCAGCAGCTGGTTACCCGGGACAGCGAACACCGGGGAGCTGTTTTTT. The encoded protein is CASSWLPGTANTGELFF.

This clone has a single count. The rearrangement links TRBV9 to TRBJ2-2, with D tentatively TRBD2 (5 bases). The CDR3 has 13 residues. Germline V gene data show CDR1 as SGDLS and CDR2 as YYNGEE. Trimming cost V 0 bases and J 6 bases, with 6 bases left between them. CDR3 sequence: CASSVDSAGELFF. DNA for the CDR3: TGTGCCAGCAGCGTAGATAGCGCCGGGGAGCTGTTTTTT.